One sample yielded the 32 T cell receptor beta chains listed below, sequenced in a study of HIV-infected patients and healthy controls. TCRdb recomputed calls from the 5' RACE reads with MiXCR, one row per CDR3 protein. The table has about 18,000 distinct CDR3 sequences, approximately 19% seen once. Sequenced sample: CD8+ T cells from blood. The receptors stem from a human donor in good health.

This clonotype was seen a handful of times. The chain carries TRBV19 and TRBJ2-2, with D possibly being TRBD1 or TRBD2 (6 bases each). This CDR3 has 14 residues. CDR1 is LNHDA, CDR2 SQIVND, per germline (reference sequence). The CDR3 sequence is CAAGGTHATGELFF. CDR3 in DNA: TGTGCAGCGGGTGGGACACACGCCACCGGGGAGCTGTTTTTT.

The J gene is TRBJ2-1, the V gene TRBV6-5; D possibly corresponds to TRBD1 (8 bases). Germline loops: CDR1 MNHEY, CDR2 SVGAGI. V was clipped by 4 bases and J by 3 bases, with 19 bases between them. This CDR3 region has 17 residues. The CDR3 here is CASSLQTGEGLYNEQFF. CDR3 nucleotide sequence: TGTGCCAGCAGTTTACAGACAGGGGAGGGACTCTACAATGAGCAGTTCTTC.

This clonotype came up many times. CDR3 nucleotide sequence: TGTGCCAGCAGCTTAGAGGTAGCCAGCGTAGGGACCCAGTACTTC. It yields the protein CASSLEVASVGTQYF. The V and J genes are TRBV11-2 and TRBJ2-5, with D hard to call. Between the trimmed V and J ends, which lost 0 bases and 7 bases, there was a span of 15 bases. Germline lookup yields CDR1 SGHAT and CDR2 FQNNGV. This CDR3 contains 15 residues.

This clonotype was recorded a few times. The CDR3 coding sequence is TGTGCCAGCAGTGAATGGTCAGCTGGCAACACTGAAGCTTTCTTT. This gives the protein CASSEWSAGNTEAFF. The chain employs TRBV6-1 and TRBJ1-1, with D unclear. The V end lost 2 bases, the J end lost 2 bases, and 12 bases lay between the germline ends. This CDR3 is 15 amino acids long. Germline CDR1 reads MNHNS; CDR2 reads SASEGT.

This clonotype was observed a handful of times. The V call is TRBV28, the J call TRBJ1-4; a possible D gene is TRBD1 (5 bases). Germline V gives CDR1 MDHEN, CDR2 SYDVKM. The CDR3 totals 15 residues. The V end was cut by 6 bases, the J end by 3 bases, with 14 bases between. CDR3 nucleotides: TGTGCCAGCAGCCCCCGGACATATCCTAATGAAAAACTGTTTTTT. This sequence encodes CASSPRTYPNEKLFF.

At least ten counts were recorded for this clonotype. V and J are TRBV20-1 and TRBJ1-2; tentatively, D is TRBD1 (6 bases). With 3 bases removed from V and 8 bases from J, the gap between germline ends came to 16 bases. The germline V gene encodes CDR1 DFQATT and CDR2 SNEGSKA (reference sequence). This CDR3 has 13 amino acids. For the CDR3, the DNA is TGCAGTGCTAGCCCTAAACAGGGTTGGGGCTACACCTTC. This encodes CSASPKQGWGYTF.

J is TRBJ2-7 and V is TRBV20-1; 8 nucleotides line up with TRBD1. V lost 3 bases, J lost 2 bases, and 3 bases stayed unmatched. The CDR3 has 13 amino acids. The germline V gene has CDR1 DFQATT and CDR2 SNEGSKA (reference sequence). CDR3 in DNA: TGCAGTGCTAGGACAGGGGAGACCTACGAGCAGTACTTC. Translation: CSARTGETYEQYF.

This clonotype has at least ten counts. J is TRBJ1-3 and V is TRBV5-1; D unclear. Germline CDR1 is SGHRS and CDR2 is YFSETQ. V lost 1 base, J lost 4 bases, and 6 bases lay in between. This CDR3 contains 13 residues. The DNA for the CDR3 is TGCGCCAGCAGCTTGAAAGAGGGAAACACCATATATTTT. Translation: CASSLKEGNTIYF.

This chain joins TRBV12-3 or TRBV12-4 and TRBJ2-5; D might be TRBD1 (6 bases). The CDR3 extends over 15 amino acids. The germline V and J ends were trimmed by 5 bases and 0 bases, with 13 bases remaining between them. CDR3 in amino acids: CASSPDRWYQETQYF. The CDR3 nucleotides are TGTGCCAGCAGTCCGGACAGATGGTACCAAGAGACCCAGTACTTC.

This clonotype was seen many times. An end of the junction does not agree with germline; a read error may underlie this. For the CDR3, the DNA is TGTGCTAGCAGCTTATCAGGATACAATGAGCAGTTCTTC. Protein product: CASSLSGYNEQFF. The genes are TRBV7-7 and TRBJ2-1; no clear D. The CDR3 spans 13 residues. Germline V gene sequence: CDR1 SSHAT, CDR2 FNYEAQ (reference sequence). Full variable domain (outside the CDR3, taken from reference TRBV7-7 and TRBJ2-1): GAGVSQSPRYKVTKRGQDVTLRCDPISSHATLYWYQQALGQGPEFLTYFNYEAQPDKSGLPSDRFSAERPEGSISTLTIQRTEQRDSAMYRCASSLSGYNEQFFGPGTRLTVL.

In its sample, this clonotype was seen many times. The chain joins TRBV5-1 to TRBJ1-1; tentative D call: TRBD1 (5 bases). This CDR3 is 16 amino acids long. The V gene's germline CDR1 is SGHRS and CDR2 YFSETQ. V was cut by 0 bases and J by 1 base, with 13 bases left in between. CDR3 DNA sequence: TGCGCCAGCAGCTTGGGAACAGGAGGGGCGAACACTGAAGCTTTCTTT. Protein product: CASSLGTGGANTEAFF.

This clonotype came up many times. The rearrangement uses TRBV6-5 and TRBJ2-7; D might be TRBD1 or TRBD2, each matching 7 bases. Trimming took 2 bases from V and 2 from J, leaving 13 bases between them. Germline CDR1 and CDR2: MNHEY and SVGAGI. The CDR3 loop spans 15 amino acids. The CDR3 here is CASSYMQGGTYEQYF. CDR3 DNA sequence: TGTGCCAGCAGTTACATGCAGGGGGGGACCTACGAGCAGTACTTC.

This clonotype was found many times. CDR3 protein: CASSPGSGAVDTQYF. CDR3 DNA: TGTGCCAGCAGTCCCGGTAGCGGGGCGGTAGATACGCAGTATTTT. The J gene is TRBJ2-3, the V gene TRBV6-5, with 8 bases matching TRBD2. Germline lookup yields CDR1 MNHEY and CDR2 SVGAGI. CDR3 length: 15 amino acids. J gave up 5 bases and V 5 bases, and 9 bases lay outside the gene matches.

The genes are TRBV12-3 or TRBV12-4 and TRBJ1-5; D is perhaps TRBD1 (6 bases). This CDR3 region has 15 residues. Trimming took 1 base from V and 6 from J, leaving 13 bases between them. The CDR3 DNA sequence: TGTGCCAGCAGTTTAGAGTTACAGGGCTTTCAGCCCCAGCATTTT. It is translated as CASSLELQGFQPQHF.

This clonotype was picked up a small number of times. The chain combines TRBV6-1 with TRBJ2-7, with D unclear. The V end was cut by 0 bases, the J end by 4 bases, with 13 bases between. There are 15 residues in the CDR3. CDR1 and CDR2 (germline): MNHNS, SASEGT. The CDR3 DNA sequence: TGTGCCAGCAGTGAAGCTCGGCAGAACCCATACGAGCAGTACTTC. Protein product: CASSEARQNPYEQYF.

This chain links TRBV30 with TRBJ1-5; D is possibly TRBD1 (6 bases). Germline V CDR1 and CDR2: GTSNPN, SVGIG (reference sequence). The V gene lost 3 bases and the J gene lost 1 base, with 13 bases spanning the gap. The length of the CDR3 is 15 residues. The CDR3 protein is CAWSGQFGSNQPQHF. In DNA, the CDR3 is TGTGCCTGGAGCGGACAGTTCGGAAGCAATCAGCCCCAGCATTTT. Looking up the rest from reference TRBV30 and TRBJ1-5 gives the full variable domain: SQTIHQWPATLVQPVGSPLSLECTVEGTSNPNLYWYRQAAGRGLQLLFYSVGIGQISSEVPQNLSASRPQDRQFILSSKKLLLSDSGFYLCAWSGQFGSNQPQHFGDGTRLSIL.

Many counts were recorded for this clonotype. The CDR3 sequence: CASGSGGNNQPQHF. CDR3 sequence (DNA): TGTGCTAGTGGTTCAGGGGGCAACAATCAGCCCCAGCATTTT. V usage is TRBV12-5 and J usage is TRBJ1-5; TRBD1 aligns across 8 bases. CDR3 length: 14 residues. The germline V gene has CDR1 LGHNT and CDR2 FRNRAP. The junction had 2 bases not matched to a gene; V was cut back by 4 bases and J by 3 bases.

This clonotype was recorded at least ten times. The chain couples TRBV24-1 to TRBJ1-3, with D uncertain. This CDR3 is 15 amino acids long. Germline values: CDR1 KGHDR, CDR2 SFDVKD. V lost 1 base to trimming and J lost 4 bases, with 10 bases between them. For the CDR3, the DNA is TGTGCCACCAGTGATTTAAAGGACCGAGGAAACACCATATATTTT. Translation: CATSDLKDRGNTIYF.

The rearrangement uses TRBV4-1 and TRBJ2-1; a weak D match, TRBD2 (6 bases). The CDR3 covers 13 residues. The germline V and J ends were trimmed by 0 bases and 16 bases, with 16 bases remaining between them. Germline CDR1 MGHRA, CDR2 YSYEKL. The CDR3 protein is CASSQDSGAGYFF. CDR3 nucleotide sequence: TGCGCCAGCAGCCAAGACTCGGGCGCGGGATACTTCTTC.

Turning to this clonotype: A much larger clonotype is one base distant, so this may be a read error. V usage is TRBV27 and J usage is TRBJ2-1; TRBD1 matches 7 bases. The length of the CDR3 is 14 residues. Germline CDR1 and CDR2: MNHEY and SMNVEV (reference sequence). The CDR3 bases are TGTGCCAGCAGTTTACCGACAGGGCCCAATGAGCAGCTCTTC. Its protein is CASSLPTGPNEQLF.

This chain joins TRBV20-1 and TRBJ1-2; 11 bases fit TRBD1. Germline V gene lookup returns CDR1 DFQATT and CDR2 SNEGSKA (reference sequence). The CDR3 is 15 residues long. V gave up 4 bases and J gave up 4 bases; unmatched junction bases: 8. CDR3: CSATDRGQVSYGYTF. CDR3 coding DNA: TGCAGTGCTACGGACAGGGGGCAAGTGAGCTATGGCTACACCTTC.

This clonotype was found many times. This chain uses TRBV10-2 with TRBJ1-5; 7 nucleotides line up with TRBD1. Germline lookup yields CDR1 WSHSY and CDR2 SAAADI. Trimming took 9 bases from V and 4 from J; bases not matched to a gene: 9. This CDR3 comprises 14 residues. The CDR3 protein is CASEAGTANQPQHF. The CDR3 DNA sequence: TGCGCCAGTGAGGCCGGGACAGCGAATCAGCCCCAGCATTTT.

This clonotype has at least ten counts. This chain links TRBV10-3 with TRBJ1-2, with D uncertain. Germline CDR1 reads ENHRY; CDR2 reads SYGVKD. The CDR3 length is 13 residues. Trimming stripped 7 bases from V and 0 bases from J, with 9 bases between. The CDR3: CAIMAVSNYGYTF. The CDR3, as DNA: TGTGCCATCATGGCAGTCTCTAACTATGGCTACACCTTC.

The sample holds a few counts of this clonotype. This sequence joins TRBV7-9 and TRBJ2-3; D gene unclear. Germline lookup yields CDR1 SEHNR and CDR2 FQNEAQ (reference sequence). Trimming stripped 5 bases from V and 4 bases from J, with 7 bases between. There are 12 residues in the CDR3. This CDR3 is CASSAGADTQYF. CDR3 nucleotide sequence: TGTGCCAGCAGCGCCGGAGCAGATACGCAGTATTTT.

The chain combines TRBV4-2 with TRBJ2-5; TRBD2 aligns across 7 bases. J was trimmed by 4 bases and V by 0 bases; bases with no gene match: 8. Germline CDR1 is LGHNA and CDR2 is YNFKEQ. CDR3 length: 16 amino acids. The CDR3 protein is CASSQDGAGLGETQYF. DNA of the CDR3: TGTGCCAGCAGCCAAGATGGAGCGGGATTAGGAGAGACCCAGTACTTC.

The chain employs TRBV12-5 and TRBJ1-3, with D possibly matching TRBD1 (5 bases). Germline V CDR1 and CDR2: LGHNT, FRNRAP. The CDR3 loop spans 15 amino acids. V was cut by 6 bases and J by 0 bases, with 12 bases left in between. As DNA, the CDR3 is TGTGCTAGTGGCCTAGACAGTACCTCTGGAAACACCATATATTTT. It is translated as CASGLDSTSGNTIYF.

The table lists this clonotype with many counts. The chain carries TRBV9 and TRBJ2-2; TRBD1 aligns across 8 bases. Germline assignment: CDR1 SGDLS and CDR2 YYNGEE. The CDR3 length is 15 residues. The ends lost 3 bases at V and 9 bases at J; junction bases unmatched: 10. CDR3 loop: CASSELAGGFRELFF. The CDR3 DNA reads TGTGCCAGCAGCGAGTTGGCAGGGGGCTTTCGGGAGCTGTTTTTT.

Many counts were recorded for this clonotype. One end of the junction varies from germline; a read error may be responsible. The chain uses TRBV9 and TRBJ2-1; 8 bases match TRBD2. The CDR3 loop spans 15 amino acids. Per the germline V gene, CDR1 is SGDLS and CDR2 is YYNGEE. The CDR3 region is CASRVGLAGPDEQFF. The CDR3 bases are TGTGCCAGCAGGGTAGGTCTAGCGGGTCCCGATGAGCAGTTCTTC.

This chain joins TRBV19 and TRBJ2-1; 10 bases match TRBD2. Looked up from germline, CDR1 is LNHDA and CDR2 is SQIVND (reference sequence). Losses at the gene ends were 6 bases for V and 0 bases for J; bases not matched to a gene: 2. The length of the CDR3 is 15 residues. As DNA, the CDR3 is TGTGCCAGTAGAACTAGCGGGGACTCCTACAATGAGCAGTTCTTC. Translated, it gives CASRTSGDSYNEQFF. Combining the CDR3 with reference TRBV19 and TRBJ2-1 gives the whole variable domain DGGITQSPKYLFRKEGQNVTLSCEQNLNHDAMYWYRQDPGQGLRLIYYSQIVNDFQKGDIAEGYSVSREKKESFPLTVTSAQKNPTAFYLCASRTSGDSYNEQFFGPGTRLTVL.

V usage is TRBV19 and J usage is TRBJ2-7; TRBD2 might be the D (5 bases). From germline, CDR1 is LNHDA and CDR2 SQIVND (reference sequence). V lost 10 bases and J 0 bases, leaving 7 bases between the germline ends. The CDR3 has 11 residues. CDR3 DNA sequence: TGTGCCACCCGGGACTCCTACGAGCAGTACTTC. It codes for CATRDSYEQYF.

The rearrangement uses TRBV12-3 or TRBV12-4 and TRBJ2-3; 8 bases align to TRBD1. This CDR3 spans 15 amino acids. Trimming removed 6 bases from V and 2 bases from J; junction bases left unmatched: 7. This chain's CDR3 is CASRTGDRFTDTQYF. The CDR3 DNA reads as TGTGCCAGCAGGACAGGGGACCGGTTCACAGATACGCAGTATTTT.

The gene calls are TRBV29-1 and TRBJ2-7, with 7 bases that match TRBD2. V was pared by 4 bases and J by 5 bases, with 14 bases of the junction left unmatched. Germline V lookup: CDR1 SQVTM, CDR2 ANQGSEA. This CDR3 is 15 amino acids long. CDR3 sequence: CSVVFLRAAGDEQYF. DNA of the CDR3: TGCAGCGTTGTTTTTCTCCGGGCCGCGGGGGACGAGCAGTACTTC.